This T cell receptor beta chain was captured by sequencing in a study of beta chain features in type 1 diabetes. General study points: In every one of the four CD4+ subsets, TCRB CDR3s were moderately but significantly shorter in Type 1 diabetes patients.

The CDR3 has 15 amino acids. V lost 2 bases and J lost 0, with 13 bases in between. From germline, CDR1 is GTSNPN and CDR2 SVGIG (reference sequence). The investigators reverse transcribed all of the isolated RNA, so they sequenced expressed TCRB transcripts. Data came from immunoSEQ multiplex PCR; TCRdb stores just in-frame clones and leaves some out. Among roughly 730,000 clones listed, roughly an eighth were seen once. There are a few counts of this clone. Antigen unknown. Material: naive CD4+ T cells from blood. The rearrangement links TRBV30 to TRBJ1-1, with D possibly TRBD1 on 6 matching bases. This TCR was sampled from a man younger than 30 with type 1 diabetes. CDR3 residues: CAWSYPGDMNTEAFF. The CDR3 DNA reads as TGTGCCTGGAGTTATCCAGGGGACATGAACACTGAAGCTTTCTTT.